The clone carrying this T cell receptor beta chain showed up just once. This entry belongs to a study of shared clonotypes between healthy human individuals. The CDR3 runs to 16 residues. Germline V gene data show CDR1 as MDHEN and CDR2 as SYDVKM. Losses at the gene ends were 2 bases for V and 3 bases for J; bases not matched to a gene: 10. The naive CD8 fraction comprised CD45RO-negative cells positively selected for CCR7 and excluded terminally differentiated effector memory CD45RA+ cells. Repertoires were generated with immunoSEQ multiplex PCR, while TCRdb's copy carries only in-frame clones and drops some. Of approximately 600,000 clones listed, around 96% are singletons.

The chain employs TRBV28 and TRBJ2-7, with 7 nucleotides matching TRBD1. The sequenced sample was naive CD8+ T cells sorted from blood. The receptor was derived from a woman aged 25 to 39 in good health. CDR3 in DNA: TGTGCCAGCAGTTTACACAATCGACAGGGTAGCTACGAGCAGTACTTC. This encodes CASSLHNRQGSYEQYF.